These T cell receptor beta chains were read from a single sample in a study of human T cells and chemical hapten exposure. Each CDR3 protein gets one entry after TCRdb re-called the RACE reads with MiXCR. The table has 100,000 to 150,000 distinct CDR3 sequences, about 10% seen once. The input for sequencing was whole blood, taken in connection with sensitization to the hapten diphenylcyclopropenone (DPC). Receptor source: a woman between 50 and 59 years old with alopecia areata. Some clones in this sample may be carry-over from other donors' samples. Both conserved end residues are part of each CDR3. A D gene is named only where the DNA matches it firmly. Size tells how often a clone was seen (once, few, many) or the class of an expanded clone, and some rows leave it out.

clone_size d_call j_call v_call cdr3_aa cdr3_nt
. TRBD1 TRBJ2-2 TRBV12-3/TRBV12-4 CASSLGGQGGTGELFF TGTGCCAGCAGTTTAGGGGGACAGGGGGGCACCGGGGAGCTGTTTTTT
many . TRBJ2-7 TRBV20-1 CSASPTLYEQYF TGCAGTGCTAGCCCGACGCTCTACGAGCAGTACTTC
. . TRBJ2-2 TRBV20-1 CSARDSRNTGELFF TGCAGTGCTAGAGATTCGCGAAACACCGGGGAGCTGTTTTTT
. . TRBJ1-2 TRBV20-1 CSARKGIGYGYTF TGCAGTGCTAGAAAGGGGATAGGCTATGGCTACACCTTC
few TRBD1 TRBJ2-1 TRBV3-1 CASSQSGTGVSYNEQFF TGTGCCAGCAGCCAATCCGGGACAGGGGTTTCCTACAATGAGCAGTTCTTC
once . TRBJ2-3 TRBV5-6 CASSFQGPDTQYF TGTGCCAGCAGCTTCCAGGGACCAGATACGCAGTATTTT
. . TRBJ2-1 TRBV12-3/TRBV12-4 CASSPSPLDRGTVWFF TGTGCCAGCAGCCCATCACCCCTTGACCGGGGGACCGTGTGGTTCTTC
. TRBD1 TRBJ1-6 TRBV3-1 CASSRTQGLGSPLHF TGTGCCAGCAGCCGAACACAGGGGTTAGGTTCACCCCTCCACTTT
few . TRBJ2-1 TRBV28 CASNYEQEEENEQFF TGTGCCAGCAACTACGAGCAGGAGGAGGAAAATGAGCAGTTCTTC
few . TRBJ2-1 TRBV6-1 CASSEGVGVLTIHNEQFF TGTGCCAGCAGTGAAGGGGTTGGGGTACTGACGATCCACAATGAGCAGTTCTTC
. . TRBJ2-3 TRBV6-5 CASRLGGATTDTQYF TGTGCCAGCAGACTTGGGGGGGCGACCACAGATACGCAGTATTTT
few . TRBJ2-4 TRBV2 CASSETVSRGSKNIQYF TGTGCCAGCAGTGAAACGGTTTCGCGAGGATCCAAAAACATTCAGTACTTC
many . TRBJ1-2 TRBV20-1 CSALGSPYGYTF TGCAGTGCTCTGGGGAGTCCCTATGGCTACACCTTC
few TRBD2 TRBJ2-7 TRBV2 CASRDPRLAESYEQYF TGTGCCAGCAGGGACCCCCGACTAGCGGAGTCCTACGAGCAGTACTTC
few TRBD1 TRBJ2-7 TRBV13 CASSFDRGSYEQYF TGTGCCAGCAGCTTCGACAGGGGGTCCTACGAGCAGTACTTC
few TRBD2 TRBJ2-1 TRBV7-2 CASGLAGGRNEQFF TGTGCCAGCGGACTAGCGGGAGGCCGCAATGAGCAGTTCTTC
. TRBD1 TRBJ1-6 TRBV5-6 CASSPGTGNMSPLHF TGTGCCAGCAGCCCGGGGACAGGGAACATGTCACCCCTCCACTTT
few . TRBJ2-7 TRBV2 CASKGEYYEQYF TGTGCCAGCAAGGGGGAATACTACGAGCAGTACTTC
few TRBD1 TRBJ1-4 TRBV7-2 CASSKTGYKLFF TGTGCCAGCAGCAAGACAGGGTACAAACTGTTTTTT
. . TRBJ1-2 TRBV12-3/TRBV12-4 CASSPQETYGYTF TGTGCCAGCAGTCCGCAGGAGACCTATGGCTACACCTTC
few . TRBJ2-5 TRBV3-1 CASSQPGSGVETQYF TGTGCCAGCAGCCAACCAGGTTCGGGGGTGGAGACCCAGTACTTC
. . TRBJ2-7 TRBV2 CASSEETGRGYEQYF TGTGCCAGCAGTGAAGAGACGGGGCGTGGTTACGAGCAGTACTTC
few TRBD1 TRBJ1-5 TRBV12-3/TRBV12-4 CASRTGVSQPQHF TGTGCCAGCAGAACAGGGGTGAGTCAGCCCCAGCATTTT
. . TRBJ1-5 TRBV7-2 CASSLYGVSNQPQHF TGTGCCAGCAGCTTATATGGGGTTAGCAATCAGCCCCAGCATTTT
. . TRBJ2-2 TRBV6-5 CASSYFGGTGELFF TGTGCCAGCAGCTACTTTGGGGGAACCGGGGAGCTGTTTTTT
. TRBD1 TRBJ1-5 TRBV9 CASSPIGDRGAPQHF TGTGCCAGCAGCCCAATAGGTGACAGGGGAGCGCCCCAGCATTTT
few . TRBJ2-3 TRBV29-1 CSVDRVVKDTQYF TGCAGCGTTGACAGGGTAGTGAAAGATACGCAGTATTTT
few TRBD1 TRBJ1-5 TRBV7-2 CASSWGQGAGQPQHF TGTGCCAGCAGCTGGGGACAGGGGGCTGGACAGCCCCAGCATTTT
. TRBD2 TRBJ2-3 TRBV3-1 CASSPRTSGGCTDTQYF TGTGCCAGCAGCCCCCGGACTAGCGGGGGGTGTACAGATACGCAGTATTTT
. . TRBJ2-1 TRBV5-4 CASSLGAGREGGNEQFF TGTGCCAGCAGCCTAGGGGCGGGGAGAGAGGGGGGGAATGAGCAGTTCTTC
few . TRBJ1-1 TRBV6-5 CASSYSAGLNTEAFF TGTGCCAGCAGTTACTCCGCAGGGCTGAACACTGAAGCTTTCTTT
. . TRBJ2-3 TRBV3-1 CASHQPSWGGITDTQYF TGTGCCAGCCACCAACCGTCGTGGGGAGGAATTACAGATACGCAGTATTTT
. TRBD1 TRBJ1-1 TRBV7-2 CASSLMGQRLQNTEAFF TGTGCCAGCAGCTTAATGGGACAGCGCTTACAAAACACTGAAGCTTTCTTT
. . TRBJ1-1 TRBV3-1 CASSLWEARNTEAFF TGTGCCAGCAGCCTCTGGGAGGCCCGGAACACTGAAGCTTTCTTT
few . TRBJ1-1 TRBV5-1 CASSLDGATNTEAFF TGCGCCAGCAGCTTGGATGGGGCCACGAACACTGAAGCTTTCTTT